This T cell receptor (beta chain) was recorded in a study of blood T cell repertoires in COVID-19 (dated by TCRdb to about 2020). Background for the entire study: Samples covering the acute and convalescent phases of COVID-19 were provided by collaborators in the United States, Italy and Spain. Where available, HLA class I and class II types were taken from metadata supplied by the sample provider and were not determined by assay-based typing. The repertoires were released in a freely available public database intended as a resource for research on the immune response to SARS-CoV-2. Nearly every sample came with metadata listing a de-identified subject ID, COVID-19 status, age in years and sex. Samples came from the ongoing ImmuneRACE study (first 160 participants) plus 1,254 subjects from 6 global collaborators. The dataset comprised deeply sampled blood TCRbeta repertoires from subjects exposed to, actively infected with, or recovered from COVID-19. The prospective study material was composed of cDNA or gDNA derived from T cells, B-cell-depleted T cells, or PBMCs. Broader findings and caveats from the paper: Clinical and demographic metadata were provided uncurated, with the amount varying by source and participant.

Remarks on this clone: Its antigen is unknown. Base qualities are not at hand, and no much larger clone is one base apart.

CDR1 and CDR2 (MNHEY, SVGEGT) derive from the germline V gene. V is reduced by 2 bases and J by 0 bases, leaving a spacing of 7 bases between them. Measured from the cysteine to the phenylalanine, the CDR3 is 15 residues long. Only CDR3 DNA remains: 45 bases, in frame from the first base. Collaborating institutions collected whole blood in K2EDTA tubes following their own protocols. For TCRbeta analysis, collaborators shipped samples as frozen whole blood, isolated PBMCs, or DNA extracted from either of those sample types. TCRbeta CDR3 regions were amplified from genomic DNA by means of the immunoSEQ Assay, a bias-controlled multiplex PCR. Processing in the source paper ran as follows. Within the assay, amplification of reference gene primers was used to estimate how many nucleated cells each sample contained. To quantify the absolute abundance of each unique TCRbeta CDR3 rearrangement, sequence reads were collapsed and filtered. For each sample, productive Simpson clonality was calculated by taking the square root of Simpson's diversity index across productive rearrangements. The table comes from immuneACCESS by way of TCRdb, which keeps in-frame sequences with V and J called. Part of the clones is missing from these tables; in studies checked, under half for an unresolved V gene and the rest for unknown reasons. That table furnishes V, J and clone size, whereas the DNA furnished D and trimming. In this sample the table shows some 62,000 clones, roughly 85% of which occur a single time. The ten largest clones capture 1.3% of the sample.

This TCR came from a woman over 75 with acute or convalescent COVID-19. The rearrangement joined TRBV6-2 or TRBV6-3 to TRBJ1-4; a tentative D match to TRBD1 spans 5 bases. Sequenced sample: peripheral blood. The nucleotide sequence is TGTGCCAGCAGTTACGGGGACTCAACTAATGAAAAACTGTTTTTT. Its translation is CASSYGDSTNEKLFF.